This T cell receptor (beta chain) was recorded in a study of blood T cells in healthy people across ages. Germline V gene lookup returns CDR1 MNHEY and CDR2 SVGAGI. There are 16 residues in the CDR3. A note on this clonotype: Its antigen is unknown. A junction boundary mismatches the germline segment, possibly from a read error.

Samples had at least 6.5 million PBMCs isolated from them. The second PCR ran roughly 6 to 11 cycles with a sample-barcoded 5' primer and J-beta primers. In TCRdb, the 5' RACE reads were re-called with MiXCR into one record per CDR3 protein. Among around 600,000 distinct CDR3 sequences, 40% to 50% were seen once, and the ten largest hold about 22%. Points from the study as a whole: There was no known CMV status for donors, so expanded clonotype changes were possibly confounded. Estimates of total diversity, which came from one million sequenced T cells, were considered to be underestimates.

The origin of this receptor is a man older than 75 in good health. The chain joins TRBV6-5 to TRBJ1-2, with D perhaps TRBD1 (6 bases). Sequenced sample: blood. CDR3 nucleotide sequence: TGTGTCAGCAGTTACAGGCGGCGGGGGGGCAACTATGGCTACACCTTC. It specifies CVSSYRRRGGNYGYTF.